This T cell receptor (beta chain) stems from a study of CD8 T cells in Susac syndrome. The RNA input was roughly 0.45 to 1 ug, and it was reverse transcribed with random hexamers. Coverage of TCR beta CDR3 amplification by immunoSEQ multiplex PCR extended to 54 Vbeta and 13 Jbeta. TCRdb re-derived calls from the immunoSEQ multiplex PCR reads in MiXCR, one entry per CDR3 protein. The table has 250,000 to 300,000 distinct CDR3 sequences, more than 75% seen once; the top ten hold around 0.12%. CDR3 size: 18 residues. Looked up from germline, CDR1 is SGHTA and CDR2 is FQGTGA. Trimming shortened V by 1 base and J by 0 bases, and 16 bases separated the two germline ends. Sequencing of TCR beta drew on CD8+ and CD4+ T cells from blood.

This clonotype was obtained from a human donor with multiple sclerosis. The chain recombines TRBV7-3 with TRBJ2-1; no clear D. Material for sequencing was CD8+ T cells from PBMCs. CDR3 in DNA: TGTGCCAGCAGCTTAAAAATGGTCGGGCAGAGCTCCTACAATGAGCAGTTCTTC. Amino acids: CASSLKMVGQSSYNEQFF.